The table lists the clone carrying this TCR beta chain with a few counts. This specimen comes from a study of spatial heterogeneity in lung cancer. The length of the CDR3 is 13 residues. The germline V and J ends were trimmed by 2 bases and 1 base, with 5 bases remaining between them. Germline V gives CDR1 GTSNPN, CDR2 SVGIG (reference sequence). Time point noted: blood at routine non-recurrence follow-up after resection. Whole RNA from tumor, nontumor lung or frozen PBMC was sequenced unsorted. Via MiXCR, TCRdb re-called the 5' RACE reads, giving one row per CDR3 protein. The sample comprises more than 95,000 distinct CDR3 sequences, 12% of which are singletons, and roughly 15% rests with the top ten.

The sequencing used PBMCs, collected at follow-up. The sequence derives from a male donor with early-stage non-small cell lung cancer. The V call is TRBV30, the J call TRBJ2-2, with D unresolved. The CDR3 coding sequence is TGTGCCTGGAGTCTCTGGAACACCGGGGAGCTGTTTTTT. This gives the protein CAWSLWNTGELFF.